This TCR beta chain was sequenced for a study of cytomegalovirus exposure and HLA in healthy donors. General observations from the study: Roughly even sequencing depth across donors was the assumption behind the presence/absence analyses. Other equally common chains were less clonally expanded than HLA-associated TCR beta chains, a later analysis showed. Sequence variants that were highly shared formed a cluster that was likely a sequencing artifact.

In the PCR, 60 Vbeta and 13 Jbeta primers were used. Assay used: immunoSEQ multiplex PCR; TCRdb lists only in-frame clones, some missing. The sample comprises 180,000 or so clones, more than 70% of which are singletons, and around 1.4% rests with the top ten. In regard to this clone: What it recognizes is unknown.

The TCR sequence derives from a girl between 5 and 17 years old in good health and CMV-seropositive. The sequenced sample consisted of PBMCs.

Written as DNA, the CDR3 is TGTGCCAGTAGTATAGATCGGGGAGCGGCCCAGCATTTT. This translates into CASSIDRGAAQHF. J is TRBJ1-5 and V is TRBV19; D gene unclear. Trimming shortened V by 0 bases and J by 11 bases, and 11 bases separated the two germline ends. The CDR3 length is 13 residues. Germline CDR1 and CDR2: LNHDA and SQIVND (reference sequence).